This T cell receptor (beta chain) was observed in a study of T cells after yellow fever vaccination. TCRdb processed the 5' RACE reads anew with MiXCR; each CDR3 protein has one entry. The sample comprises about 350,000 distinct CDR3 sequences, around a tenth of which are singletons, and 18% rests with the top ten. Study conclusions and caveats: Researchers report a weaker secondary response that nonetheless peaked faster, day 5 versus 15. CD4 and CD8 compartments shared a small share of clonotypes.

Comments on this clonotype: The antigen remains undetermined.

This sequence was found in a young man who received the YFV17D yellow fever vaccine. The sample was PBMCs, taken on the day of the first yellow fever vaccination.

The CDR3 sequence: CASSYLGAGELFF. The CDR3 bases are TGTGCCAGCAGTTACTTGGGCGCCGGGGAGCTGTTTTTT. The chain couples TRBV6-5 to TRBJ2-2; D unclear. Germline assignment: CDR1 MNHEY and CDR2 SVGAGI. This CDR3 has 13 residues. V gave up 1 base and J gave up 6 bases, with 6 bases separating them.